The present entry profiles one TCR beta chain with its context. With 8 bases removed from V and 4 bases from J, the gap between germline ends came to 21 bases. This CDR3 spans 16 amino acids. Germline V gene sequence: CDR1 LNHDA, CDR2 SQIVND (reference sequence). Ulcerative colitis patients received no immunosuppressive medication before the diagnostic colonoscopy. Assay used: immunoSEQ multiplex PCR; TCRdb lists only in-frame clones, some missing. The data hold fewer than 40,000 clones, with roughly 85% observed a single time. This entry is derived from a study of pediatric ulcerative colitis. Study-wide context: Disease was pancolitis in over 5 and left-sided in two, histology-confirmed.

The sequenced material came from blood. The receptor was isolated from a girl between 10 and 17 years old with moderate ulcerative colitis. The chain is built from TRBV19 and TRBJ1-5, with a possible D match to TRBD1 (5 bases). The CDR3 loop reads CASCGGAILDNQPQHF. The CDR3 coding sequence is TGTGCCAGTTGTGGAGGGGCCATACTCGATAATCAGCCCCAGCATTTT.